The clone carrying this T cell receptor beta chain was seen a few times. Antigen unknown. The data originate from a study of Graves' ophthalmopathy and Graves' hyperthyroidism. V was shortened by 4 bases and J by 4 bases, with 11 bases between the two germline ends. The CDR3 has 13 amino acids. From germline, CDR1 is SGDLS and CDR2 YYNGEE. Amplified TCR beta CDR3 regions were obtained using RNA transcripts as template. HTBI-primed first-round RT-PCR preceded second-round multiplex PCR. MiXCR, run by TCRdb on the multiplex PCR reads, gives a single entry per CDR3 protein. The sample holds about 700,000 distinct CDR3 sequences, over 40% seen once. Study findings and constraints: Blood was where most expanded thyroid clonotypes above 0.001 frequency also turned up. Ophthalmopathy progression was predicted with roughly 68% sensitivity and roughly 79% specificity.

Ineligible for inclusion were patients with other autoimmune diseases, uncontrolled infections, pregnancy or lactation. What supplied the PBMCs was roughly 9.7 ml of fresh peripheral blood. This TCR derives from an adult man with Graves' ophthalmopathy. The V gene is TRBV9, the J gene TRBJ1-1; D uncertain. Sequencing was done on a sample of peripheral blood. The CDR3 DNA follows: TGTGCCAGCAGCCCCCGGGAAATCACTGAAGCTTTCTTT. Translating gives CASSPREITEAFF.